This TCR beta chain was captured in a study of neurological immune-mediated disorders. Study-level results: The most TCR clonal expansion was seen in HTLV-1-associated myelopathy, and the least was seen in multiple sclerosis, which fell below healthy controls.

Notes on this clonotype: Antigen: not known.

Synthesis of cDNA was performed by 5'RACE using 10-nucleotide random UMIs. TCRdb processed the 5' RACE reads anew with MiXCR; each CDR3 protein has one entry. The profile shows 45,000 to 50,000 distinct CDR3 sequences, 4.5% of them singletons. The CDR3 sequence is 14 residues long. V lost 9 bases, J lost 6 bases, and 7 bases stayed unmatched. CDR1 is MGHDK, CDR2 SYGVNS, per germline. Sequencing input: PBMCs. V is TRBV25-1 and J is TRBJ2-3, with TRBD2 matching over 12 bases. This TCR came from an older woman with multiple sclerosis. The CDR3 loop reads CASGGLAGRDTQYF. The CDR3 region has the DNA TGTGCCAGTGGAGGACTAGCGGGGAGGGATACGCAGTATTTT. Based on the CDR3 plus reference TRBV25-1 and TRBJ2-3, the full variable domain is EADIYQTPRYLVIGTGKKITLECSQTMGHDKMYWYQQDPGMELHLIHYSYGVNSTEKGDLSSESTVSRIRTEHFPLTLESARPSHTSQYLCASGGLAGRDTQYFGPGTRLTVL.